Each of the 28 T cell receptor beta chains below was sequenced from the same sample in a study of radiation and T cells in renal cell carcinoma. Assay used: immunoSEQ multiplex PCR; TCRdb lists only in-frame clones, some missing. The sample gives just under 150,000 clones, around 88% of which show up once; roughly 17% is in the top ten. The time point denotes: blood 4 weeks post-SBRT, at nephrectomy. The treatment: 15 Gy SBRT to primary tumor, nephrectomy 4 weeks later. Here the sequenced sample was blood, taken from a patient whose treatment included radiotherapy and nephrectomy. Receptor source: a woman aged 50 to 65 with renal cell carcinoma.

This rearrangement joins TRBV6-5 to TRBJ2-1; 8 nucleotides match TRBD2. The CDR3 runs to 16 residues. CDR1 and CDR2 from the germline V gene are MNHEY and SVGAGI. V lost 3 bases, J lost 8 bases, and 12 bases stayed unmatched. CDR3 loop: CASSYLAGPPADEQFF. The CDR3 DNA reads TGTGCCAGCAGTTATTTAGCGGGGCCCCCGGCGGATGAGCAGTTCTTC.

The CDR3 sequence is CASSLRDRGSGELFF. The DNA for the CDR3 is TGTGCCAGCAGTTTAAGAGACAGGGGTTCGGGGGAGCTGTTTTTT. The chain recombines TRBV28 with TRBJ2-2, with 8 positions matching TRBD1. The CDR3 has 15 residues. Trimming cost V 2 bases and J 8 bases; bases outside gene matches: 7. CDR1 MDHEN and CDR2 SYDVKM come from the germline V gene.

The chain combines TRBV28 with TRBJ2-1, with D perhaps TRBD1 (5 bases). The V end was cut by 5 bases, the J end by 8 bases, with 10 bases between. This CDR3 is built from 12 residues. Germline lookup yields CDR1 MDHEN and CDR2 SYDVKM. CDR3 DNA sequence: TGTGCCAGCAGTGACAGCGAGGATGAGCAGTTCTTC. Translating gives CASSDSEDEQFF. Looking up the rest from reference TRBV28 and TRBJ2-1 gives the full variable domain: DVKVTQSSRYLVKRTGEKVFLECVQDMDHENMFWYRQDPGLGLRLIYFSYDVKMKEKGDIPEGYSVSREKKERFSLILESASTNQTSMYLCASSDSEDEQFFGPGTRLTVL.

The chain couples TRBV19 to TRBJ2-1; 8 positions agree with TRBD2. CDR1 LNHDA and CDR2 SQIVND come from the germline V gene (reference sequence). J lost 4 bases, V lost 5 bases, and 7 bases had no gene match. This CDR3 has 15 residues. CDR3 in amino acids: CASSATGGEYNEQFF. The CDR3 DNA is TGTGCCAGTAGTGCGACGGGAGGGGAGTACAATGAGCAGTTCTTC. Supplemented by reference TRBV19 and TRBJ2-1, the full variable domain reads DGGITQSPKYLFRKEGQNVTLSCEQNLNHDAMYWYRQDPGQGLRLIYYSQIVNDFQKGDIAEGYSVSREKKESFPLTVTSAQKNPTAFYLCASSATGGEYNEQFFGPGTRLTVL.

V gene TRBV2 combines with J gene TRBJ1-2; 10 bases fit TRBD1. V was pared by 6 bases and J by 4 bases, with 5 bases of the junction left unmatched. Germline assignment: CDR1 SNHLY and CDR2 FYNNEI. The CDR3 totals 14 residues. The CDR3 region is CASRKGDRGYGYTF. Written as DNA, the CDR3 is TGTGCCAGCAGGAAAGGGGACAGGGGCTATGGCTACACCTTC.

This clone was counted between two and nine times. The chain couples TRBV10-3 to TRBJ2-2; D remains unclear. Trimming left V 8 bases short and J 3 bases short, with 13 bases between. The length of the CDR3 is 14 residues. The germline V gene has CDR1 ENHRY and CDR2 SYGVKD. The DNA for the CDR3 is TGTGCCATCTCGGGCGCAGAATACACCGGGGAGCTGTTTTTT. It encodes CAISGAEYTGELFF.

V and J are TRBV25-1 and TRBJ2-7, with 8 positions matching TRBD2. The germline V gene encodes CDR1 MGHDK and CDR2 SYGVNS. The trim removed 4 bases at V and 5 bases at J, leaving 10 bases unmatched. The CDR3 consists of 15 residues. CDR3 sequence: CASSGWLAGTDEQYF. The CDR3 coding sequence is TGTGCCAGCAGTGGCTGGTTAGCGGGAACGGACGAGCAGTACTTC.

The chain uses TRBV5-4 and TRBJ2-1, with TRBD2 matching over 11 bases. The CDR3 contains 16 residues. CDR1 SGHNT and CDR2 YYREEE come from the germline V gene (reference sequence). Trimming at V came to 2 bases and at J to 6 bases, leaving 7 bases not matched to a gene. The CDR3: CASSFRTSGSPNEQFF. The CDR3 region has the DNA TGTGCCAGCAGCTTTCGTACTAGCGGGAGCCCCAATGAGCAGTTCTTC.

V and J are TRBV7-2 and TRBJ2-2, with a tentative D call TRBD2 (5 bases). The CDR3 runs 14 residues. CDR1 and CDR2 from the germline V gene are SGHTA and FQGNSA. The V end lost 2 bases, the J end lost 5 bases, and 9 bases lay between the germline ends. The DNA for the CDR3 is TGTGCCAGCAGCTTAAAAGGCGGGACCGGGGAGCTGTTTTTT. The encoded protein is CASSLKGGTGELFF.

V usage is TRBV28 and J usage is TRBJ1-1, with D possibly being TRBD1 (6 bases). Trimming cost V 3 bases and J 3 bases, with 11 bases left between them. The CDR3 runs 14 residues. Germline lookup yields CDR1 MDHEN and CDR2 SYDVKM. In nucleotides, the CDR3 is TGTGCCAGCAGTTTTGGGGGCAGGGACACTGAAGCTTTCTTT. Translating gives CASSFGGRDTEAFF.

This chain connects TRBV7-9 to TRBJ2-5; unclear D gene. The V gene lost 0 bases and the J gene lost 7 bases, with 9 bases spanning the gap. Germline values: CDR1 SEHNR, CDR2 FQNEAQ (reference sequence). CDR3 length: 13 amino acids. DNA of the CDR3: TGTGCCAGCAGCTTAGCAGCCTCAAGGACCCAGTACTTC. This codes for CASSLAASRTQYF.

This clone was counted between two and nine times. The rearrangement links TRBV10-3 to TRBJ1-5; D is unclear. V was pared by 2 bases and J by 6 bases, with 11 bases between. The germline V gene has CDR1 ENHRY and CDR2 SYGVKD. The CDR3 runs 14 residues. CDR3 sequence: CAISEVRERQPQHF. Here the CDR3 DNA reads TGTGCCATCAGTGAGGTAAGGGAACGTCAGCCCCAGCATTTT.

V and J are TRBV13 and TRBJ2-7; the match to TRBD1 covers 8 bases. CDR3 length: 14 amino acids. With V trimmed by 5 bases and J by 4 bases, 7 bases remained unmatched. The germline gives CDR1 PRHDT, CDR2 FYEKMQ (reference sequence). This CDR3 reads CASSRDRGLYEQYF. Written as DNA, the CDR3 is TGTGCCAGCAGCCGAGACAGGGGCTTATACGAGCAGTACTTC. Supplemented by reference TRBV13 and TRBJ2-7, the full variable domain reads AAGVIQSPRHLIKEKRETATLKCYPIPRHDTVYWYQQGPGQDPQFLISFYEKMQSDKGSIPDRFSAQQFSDYHSELNMSSLELGDSALYFCASSRDRGLYEQYFGPGTRLTVT.

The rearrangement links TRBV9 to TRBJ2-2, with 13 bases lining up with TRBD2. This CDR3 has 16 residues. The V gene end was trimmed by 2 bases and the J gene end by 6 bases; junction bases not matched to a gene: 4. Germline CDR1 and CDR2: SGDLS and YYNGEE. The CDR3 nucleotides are TGTGCCAGCAGCGTTGGGACTAGCGGGATAGCCGGGGAGCTGTTTTTT. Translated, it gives CASSVGTSGIAGELFF.

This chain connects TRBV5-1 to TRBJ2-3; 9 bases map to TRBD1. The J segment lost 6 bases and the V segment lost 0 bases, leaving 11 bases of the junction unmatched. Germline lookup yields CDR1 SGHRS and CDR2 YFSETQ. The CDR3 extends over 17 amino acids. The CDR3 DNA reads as TGCGCCAGCAGCTTGGAAGGGACAGGGATAGTGGGGGATACGCAGTATTTT. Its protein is CASSLEGTGIVGDTQYF.

CDR3 protein: CASTVGSGSINEQFF. CDR3 nucleotide sequence: TGTGCCAGCACCGTTGGCAGCGGGAGTATCAATGAGCAGTTCTTC. This rearrangement joins TRBV5-5 to TRBJ2-1; TRBD2 matches at 8 bases. This CDR3 contains 15 residues. In germline, CDR1 is SGHKS, CDR2 YYEKEE (reference sequence). V shed 6 bases, J shed 6 bases, and the junction held 11 bases outside the gene matches.

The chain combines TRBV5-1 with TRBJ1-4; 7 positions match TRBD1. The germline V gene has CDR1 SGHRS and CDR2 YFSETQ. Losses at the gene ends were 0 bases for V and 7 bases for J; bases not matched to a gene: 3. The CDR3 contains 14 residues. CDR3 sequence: CASSLEGAGEKLFF. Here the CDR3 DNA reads TGCGCCAGCAGCTTGGAGGGGGCAGGTGAAAAACTGTTTTTT.

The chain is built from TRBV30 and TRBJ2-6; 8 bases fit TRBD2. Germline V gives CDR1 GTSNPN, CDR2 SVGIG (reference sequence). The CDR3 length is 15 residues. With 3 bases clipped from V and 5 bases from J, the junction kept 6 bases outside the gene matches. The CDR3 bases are TGTGCCTGGAGCTCGGGGGGGAGGTGGGCCAACGTCCTGACTTTC. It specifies CAWSSGGRWANVLTF.

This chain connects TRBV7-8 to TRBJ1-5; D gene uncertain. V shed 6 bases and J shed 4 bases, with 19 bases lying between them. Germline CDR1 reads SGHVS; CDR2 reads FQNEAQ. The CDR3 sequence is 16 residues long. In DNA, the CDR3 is TGTGCCAGCAGTTCAAGTGGAGGAGAAGGGAATCAGCCCCAGCATTTT. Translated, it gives CASSSSGGEGNQPQHF.

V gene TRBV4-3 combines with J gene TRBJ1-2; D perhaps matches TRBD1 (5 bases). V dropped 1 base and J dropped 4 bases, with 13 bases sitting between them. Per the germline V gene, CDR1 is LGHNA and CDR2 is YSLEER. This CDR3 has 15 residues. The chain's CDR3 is CASSQGVGRGYGYTF. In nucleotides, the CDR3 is TGCGCCAGCAGCCAAGGGGTGGGGCGAGGCTATGGCTACACCTTC.

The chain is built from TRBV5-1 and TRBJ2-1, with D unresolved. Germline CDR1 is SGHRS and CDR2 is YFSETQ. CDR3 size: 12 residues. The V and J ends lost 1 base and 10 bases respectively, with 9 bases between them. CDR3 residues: CASSLPGQEQFF. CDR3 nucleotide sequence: TGCGCCAGCAGCTTGCCTGGGCAGGAGCAGTTCTTC. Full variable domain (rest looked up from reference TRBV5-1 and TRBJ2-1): KAGVTQTPRYLIKTRGQQVTLSCSPISGHRSVSWYQQTPGQGLQFLFEYFSETQRNKGNFPGRFSGRQFSNSRSEMNVSTLELGDSALYLCASSLPGQEQFFGPGTRLTVL.

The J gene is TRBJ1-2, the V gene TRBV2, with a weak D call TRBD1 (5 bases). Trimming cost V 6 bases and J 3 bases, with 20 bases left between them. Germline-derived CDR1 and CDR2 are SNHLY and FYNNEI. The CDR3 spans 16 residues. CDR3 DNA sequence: TGTGCCAGCAGACTTAACGGGGGTATAAAACACTATGGCTACACCTTC. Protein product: CASRLNGGIKHYGYTF.

The CDR3 spells CASRPQGPTEAFF. The DNA for the CDR3 is TGTGCCAGTAGACCACAGGGACCCACTGAAGCTTTCTTT. The chain uses TRBV19 and TRBJ1-1; perhaps TRBD1 as D (6 bases). The CDR3 is 13 residues long. V dropped 6 bases and J dropped 4 bases, with 12 bases sitting between them. The V gene's germline CDR1 is LNHDA and CDR2 SQIVND (reference sequence).

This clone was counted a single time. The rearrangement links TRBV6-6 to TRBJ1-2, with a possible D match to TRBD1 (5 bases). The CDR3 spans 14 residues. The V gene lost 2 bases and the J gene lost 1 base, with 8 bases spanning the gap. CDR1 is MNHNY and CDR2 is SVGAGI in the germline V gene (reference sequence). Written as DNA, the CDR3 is TGTGCCAGCAGTTACGGGGGGGTTAACTATGGCTACACCTTC. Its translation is CASSYGGVNYGYTF.

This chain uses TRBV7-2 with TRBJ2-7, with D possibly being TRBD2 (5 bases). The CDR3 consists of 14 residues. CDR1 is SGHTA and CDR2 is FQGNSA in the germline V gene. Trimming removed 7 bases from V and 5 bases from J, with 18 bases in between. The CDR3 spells CASKVREVTHEQYF. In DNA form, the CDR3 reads TGTGCCAGCAAAGTCCGGGAAGTTACCCACGAGCAGTACTTC.

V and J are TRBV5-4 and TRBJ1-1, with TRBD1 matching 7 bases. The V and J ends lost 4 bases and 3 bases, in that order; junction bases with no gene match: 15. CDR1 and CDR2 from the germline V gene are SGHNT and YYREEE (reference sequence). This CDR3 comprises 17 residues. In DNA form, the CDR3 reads TGTGCCAGCAGCCTCAGACGGACAGGTACGAGGTACACTGAAGCTTTCTTT. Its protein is CASSLRRTGTRYTEAFF.

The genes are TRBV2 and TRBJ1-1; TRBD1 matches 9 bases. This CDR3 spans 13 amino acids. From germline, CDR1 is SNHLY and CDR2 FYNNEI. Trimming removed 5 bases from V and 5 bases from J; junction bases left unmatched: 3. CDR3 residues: CASSRDRETEAFF. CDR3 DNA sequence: TGTGCCAGCAGTCGGGACAGGGAGACTGAAGCTTTCTTT.

The CDR3 DNA reads as TGTGCCAGCAGCTCACGACAGGGTGTAGGGTATGGCTACACCTTC. Residues: CASSSRQGVGYGYTF. The chain employs TRBV7-9 and TRBJ1-2; 7 positions match TRBD1. The CDR3 covers 15 residues. Germline CDR1 is SEHNR and CDR2 is FQNEAQ (reference sequence). J was trimmed by 5 bases and V by 4 bases; bases with no gene match: 10. Complete variable domain (other parts from reference TRBV7-9 and TRBJ1-2): DTGVSQNPRHKITKRGQNVTFRCDPISEHNRLYWYRQTLGQGPEFLTYFQNEAQLEKSRLLSDRFSAERPKGSFSTLEIQRTEQGDSAMYLCASSSRQGVGYGYTFGSGTRLTVV.